This T cell receptor (beta chain) was observed in a study of blood T cell repertoires in COVID-19. Study at large: Sites across the United States, Italy and Spain contributed samples from acute and convalescent COVID-19.

The table came from immunoSEQ multiplex PCR; TCRdb's copy has only in-frame clones and leaves some out. The repertoire has about 250,000 clones, 86% of them found once; the top ten carry roughly 6.2%. The sample taken for sequencing was peripheral blood. The sequence came from an elderly woman with COVID-19, enrolled during active disease.

Written as DNA, the CDR3 is TGTGCTAGTGGTTTGGTTGTTAGCGGGGGGGCAAATGAGCAGTTCTTC. Translated: CASGLVVSGGANEQFF. This chain connects TRBV12-5 to TRBJ2-1; 11 bases fit TRBD2. The CDR3 is made up of 16 amino acids. Germline CDR1 and CDR2: LGHNT and FRNRAP. V shed 0 bases and J 7 bases; nucleotides not matched to a gene: 5.